This T cell receptor beta chain stems from a study of blood T cells in healthy people across ages. Germline V gene data show CDR1 as MNHNS and CDR2 as SASEGT. This CDR3 has 14 amino acids. This clonotype has just a few counts. At one end, the junction sequence differs from germline, possibly due to a read error. For the second PCR, which ran for about 7 to 11 cycles, a sample-barcoded 5' primer and a J-beta primer mix were used. TCRdb itself ran the 5' RACE reads through MiXCR, one entry per CDR3 protein. The table includes about 570,000 distinct CDR3 sequences, 27% detected once. The sample providers were healthy Caucasian people from Russia, aged about 6 to 100.

The sequencing input was blood. The chain uses TRBV6-1 and TRBJ1-2; 8 positions match TRBD1. The sequence was obtained from an older woman in good health. The CDR3 sequence: CASSNTRTGYGYTF. In DNA, the CDR3 is TGCGCCAGCAGTAATACACGGACAGGGTATGGCTACACCTTC.